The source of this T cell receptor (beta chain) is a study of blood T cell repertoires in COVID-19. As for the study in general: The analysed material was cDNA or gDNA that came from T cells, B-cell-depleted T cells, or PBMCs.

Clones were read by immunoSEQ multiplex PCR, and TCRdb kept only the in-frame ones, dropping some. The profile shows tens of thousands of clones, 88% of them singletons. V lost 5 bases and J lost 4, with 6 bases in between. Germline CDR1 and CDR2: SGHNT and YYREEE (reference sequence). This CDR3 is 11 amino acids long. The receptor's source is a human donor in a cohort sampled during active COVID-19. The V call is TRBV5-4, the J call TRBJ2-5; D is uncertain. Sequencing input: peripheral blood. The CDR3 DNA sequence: TGTGCCAGCAGTTTCGGAGAGACCCAGTACTTC. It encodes CASSFGETQYF.